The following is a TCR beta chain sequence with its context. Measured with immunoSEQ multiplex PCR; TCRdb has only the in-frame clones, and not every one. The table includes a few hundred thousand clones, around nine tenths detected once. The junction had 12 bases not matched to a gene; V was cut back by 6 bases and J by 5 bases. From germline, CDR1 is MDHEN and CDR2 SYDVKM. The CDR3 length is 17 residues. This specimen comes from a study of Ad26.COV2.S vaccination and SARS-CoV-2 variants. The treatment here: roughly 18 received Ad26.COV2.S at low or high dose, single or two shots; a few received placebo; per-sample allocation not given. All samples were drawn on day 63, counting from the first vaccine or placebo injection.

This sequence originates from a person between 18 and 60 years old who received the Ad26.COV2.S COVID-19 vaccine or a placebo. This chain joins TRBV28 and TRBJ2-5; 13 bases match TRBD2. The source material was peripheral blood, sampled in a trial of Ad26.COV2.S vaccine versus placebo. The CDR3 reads CASSAGRGLAGDETQYF. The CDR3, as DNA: TGTGCCAGCAGCGCCGGCCGCGGACTAGCGGGAGATGAGACCCAGTACTTC.